The 2 T cell receptor beta chains below all came from one sample that was sequenced in a study of cytomegalovirus exposure and HLA in healthy donors (dated by TCRdb to between 2016 and 2019). The protocol used for the library was the immunoSEQ multiplex PCR assay. The multiplex PCR relied on a mix of 60 forward primers for TCR Vbeta segments and 13 reverse primers for TCR Jbeta segments. The immuneACCESS repertoire file appears here via TCRdb, limited to in-frame rearrangements. These files lack a portion of the clones; in checked studies, under half of the deficit traces to unresolved V genes, and the cause of the others is not known. The sample table records about 150,000 clones; approximately 72% of these occur just once. Together, the top ten hold over 1.1% of the sample. The sequencing input was PBMCs. The receptors derive from a man between 18 and 29 years old in good health and CMV-seronegative.

This rearrangement joins TRBV5-1 to TRBJ2-3; 14 bases are shared with TRBD2. Germline lookup yields CDR1 SGHRS and CDR2 YFSETQ. V was pared by 4 bases and J by 5 bases, with 18 bases of the junction left unmatched. CDR3 length: 20 amino acids. CDR3 loop: CASSRSQGRLAGGPGDTQYF. The CDR3 DNA reads as TGCGCCAGCAGCCGCTCCCAAGGGAGACTAGCGGGAGGGCCGGGAGATACGCAGTATTTT.

V usage is TRBV10-3 and J usage is TRBJ1-2; 11 bases fit TRBD1. The V gene's germline CDR1 is ENHRY and CDR2 SYGVKD. The CDR3 is 17 amino acids. Trimming removed 3 bases from V and 5 bases from J; junction bases left unmatched: 11. The CDR3 loop reads CAISEPGTGGGGYGYTF. The CDR3 DNA is TGTGCCATCAGTGAACCCGGGACAGGGGGAGGAGGGTATGGCTACACCTTC.